This TCR beta chain was obtained from a study of CD8+CD57+ T cells in acquired aplastic anemia. Patients chosen for sequencing had shown CD8+CD57+ cell expansion by flow cytometry. CDR3 length: 16 amino acids. The V end was cut by 0 bases, the J end by 0 bases, with 11 bases between. Germline CDR1 ENHRY, CDR2 SYGVKD. Genomic DNA was employed as the template in profiling TCR beta VDJ and CDR3. TCRdb re-derived calls from the reads in MiXCR, one entry per CDR3 protein. This sample yields around 150,000 distinct CDR3 sequences, of which 45% to 50% are seen a single time; around a third belongs to the top ten.

The sample taken for sequencing was sorted CD4+, CD8+, or CD8+CD57+ T cells (not recorded which) from PBMCs. The chain couples TRBV10-3 to TRBJ1-1; no clear D. This clonotype was sampled from a human donor with aplastic anemia. CDR3 nucleotides: TGTGCCATCAGTGAGTCGACGGCAGGTATGAACACTGAAGCTTTCTTT. Encoded protein: CAISESTAGMNTEAFF.